Listed here are 16 T cell receptor beta chains from one sample, sequenced in a study of response to subunit inactivated influenza vaccine. TCRdb passed the RT-PCR reads through MiXCR, listing each CDR3 protein once. The sample yields about 780,000 distinct CDR3 sequences, about 18% seen once. The sample consisted of PBMCs from blood, taken roughly 5 days after vaccination. Source of these receptors: a man in his fifties or sixties who received an inactivated influenza vaccine.

The V call is TRBV7-3, the J call TRBJ2-5, with D possibly TRBD2 on 6 matching bases. Germline V lookup: CDR1 SGHTA, CDR2 FQGTGA. The CDR3 runs 13 residues. V was pared by 1 base and J by 14 bases, with 17 bases between. CDR3 coding DNA: TGTGCCAGCAGCTTAAGTGCTAGCGAGACCAAATACTTC. Amino acid sequence: CASSLSASETKYF.

This clonotype turned up a few times. V is TRBV9 and J is TRBJ2-1; 11 nucleotides line up with TRBD2. Germline-derived CDR1 and CDR2 are SGDLS and YYNGEE. This CDR3 is built from 16 residues. The V and J ends lost 0 bases and 3 bases, in that order; junction bases with no gene match: 2. In nucleotides, the CDR3 is TGTGCCAGCAGCGTAGGTCTAGCGGGAGGCTACAATGAGCAGTTCTTC. As protein: CASSVGLAGGYNEQFF. The whole variable domain, remainder taken from reference TRBV9 and TRBJ2-1, is DSGVTQTPKHLITATGQRVTLRCSPRSGDLSVYWYQQSLDQGLQFLIQYYNGEERAKGNILERFSAQQFPDLHSELNLSSLELGDSALYFCASSVGLAGGYNEQFFGPGTRLTVL.

This clonotype was seen a few times. The chain recombines TRBV28 with TRBJ2-5; no definite D call. Trimming shortened V by 0 bases and J by 7 bases, and 12 bases separated the two germline ends. The CDR3 is made up of 14 amino acids. Germline values: CDR1 MDHEN, CDR2 SYDVKM. The CDR3 loop is CASSLWGDLGTQYF. The CDR3 DNA reads as TGTGCCAGCAGTTTATGGGGTGACCTCGGGACCCAGTACTTC. The full variable domain, its missing parts supplied by reference TRBV28 and TRBJ2-5, is DVKVTQSSRYLVKRTGEKVFLECVQDMDHENMFWYRQDPGLGLRLIYFSYDVKMKEKGDIPEGYSVSREKKERFSLILESASTNQTSMYLCASSLWGDLGTQYFGPGTRLLVL.

This clonotype was observed many times. The CDR3 protein is CSVGRKQETQYF. The CDR3 region has the DNA TGCAGCGTTGGACGAAAACAAGAGACCCAGTACTTC. This rearrangement joins TRBV29-1 to TRBJ2-5; D is undetermined. This CDR3 is 12 amino acids long. Germline CDR1 SQVTM, CDR2 ANQGSEA. The V and J ends lost 4 bases and 2 bases respectively, with 8 bases between them.

V gene TRBV24-1 combines with J gene TRBJ1-5; maybe TRBD1 (6 bases). This CDR3 is built from 16 residues. CDR1 and CDR2 from the germline V gene are KGHDR and SFDVKD. The ends were cut back, 5 bases at V and 1 base at J, with 14 bases in the middle. CDR3 residues: CATSGGPIGSNQPQHF. The CDR3, as DNA: TGTGCCACCAGTGGGGGGCCAATTGGCAGCAATCAGCCCCAGCATTTT.

This chain joins TRBV6-6 and TRBJ2-1, with 9 bases matching TRBD1. V lost 10 bases, J lost 3 bases, and 4 bases stayed unmatched. Germline V gene sequence: CDR1 MNHNY, CDR2 SVGAGI (reference sequence). The CDR3 consists of 13 residues. CDR3 in amino acids: CATGQGLYNEQFF. The CDR3 nucleotides are TGTGCCACCGGACAGGGGCTCTACAATGAGCAGTTCTTC.

The chain recombines TRBV25-1 with TRBJ1-2; 10 bases align to TRBD1. This CDR3 has 12 amino acids. Losses at the gene ends were 4 bases for V and 8 bases for J; bases not matched to a gene: 1. Per the germline V gene, CDR1 is MGHDK and CDR2 is SYGVNS. The DNA of the CDR3 is TGTGCCAGCAGTGTGACAGGGGGCGGCTACACCTTC. It translates to CASSVTGGGYTF.

The chain joins TRBV5-5 to TRBJ2-1; D not resolved. The germline V and J ends were trimmed by 2 bases and 0 bases, with 9 bases remaining between them. The CDR3 is made up of 15 amino acids. Germline V gives CDR1 SGHKS, CDR2 YYEKEE (reference sequence). The DNA for the CDR3 is TGTGCCAGCAGCTTTATGTCTGGCTCCTACAATGAGCAGTTCTTC. Protein sequence: CASSFMSGSYNEQFF.

This clonotype was counted a few times. The V call is TRBV20-1, the J call TRBJ2-3, with a possible D match to TRBD2 (6 bases). Per the germline V gene, CDR1 is DFQATT and CDR2 is SNEGSKA (reference sequence). Trimming removed 3 bases from V and 6 bases from J, with 19 bases in between. This CDR3 has 15 residues. Written as DNA, the CDR3 is TGCAGTGCTAGTTCCGGGACTGACATCAGGGATACGCAGTATTTT. This sequence encodes CSASSGTDIRDTQYF.

The sample holds a few counts of this clonotype. The V and J genes are TRBV20-1 and TRBJ2-1, with TRBD2 identical over 7 bases. Per germline, CDR1 DFQATT and CDR2 SNEGSKA (reference sequence). J lost 3 bases, V lost 1 base, and 6 bases had no gene match. This CDR3 has 15 residues. CDR3 sequence (DNA): TGCAGTGCTAGAGGACTAGCTCCCTTCTACAATGAGCAGTTCTTC. Translated, it gives CSARGLAPFYNEQFF.

The CDR3 loop is CASRDSNYEQYF. The DNA for the CDR3 is TGTGCCAGCCGGGACTCCAACTACGAGCAGTACTTC. This chain joins TRBV25-1 and TRBJ2-7; D is perhaps TRBD2 (6 bases). Between the trimmed V and J ends, which lost 8 bases and 3 bases, there was a span of 11 bases. The CDR3 sequence is 12 residues long. Germline CDR1 reads MGHDK; CDR2 reads SYGVNS.

The rearrangement joins TRBV7-3 to TRBJ1-2; maybe TRBD1 (5 bases). Trimming stripped 5 bases from V and 8 bases from J, with 18 bases between. Germline CDR1 is SGHTA and CDR2 is FQGTGA. The CDR3 has 14 residues. The CDR3 loop is CASSPGHLVGGYTF. The CDR3 DNA is TGTGCCAGCAGCCCCGGACACCTGGTTGGGGGCTACACCTTC.

The rearrangement joins TRBV4-3 to TRBJ2-1; 8 bases fit TRBD2. The CDR3 length is 16 residues. V lost 5 bases to trimming and J lost 2 bases; unmatched junction nucleotides: 8. CDR1 is LGHNA and CDR2 is YSLEER in the germline V gene. In nucleotides, the CDR3 is TGCGCCAGCAGCTTACGTAAGCGGGGGCCCTACAATGAGCAGTTCTTC. Protein sequence: CASSLRKRGPYNEQFF.

This clonotype was counted a few times. This chain uses TRBV7-2 with TRBJ1-5; D may be TRBD1 (5 bases). The germline gives CDR1 SGHTA, CDR2 FQGNSA. This CDR3 is built from 14 residues. Trimming removed 5 bases at V and 0 bases at J, with 8 bases between. The CDR3: CASSKQDSNQPQHF. The CDR3 DNA follows: TGTGCCAGCAGCAAACAGGATAGCAATCAGCCCCAGCATTTT.

Note on this clonotype: Germline is not matched at one junction end, which may reflect a read error. The rearrangement uses TRBV4-1 and TRBJ1-1, with D possibly being TRBD1 (6 bases). The germline gives CDR1 MGHRA, CDR2 YSYEKL. The CDR3 consists of 16 residues. CDR3 protein: CASSQDPGAANTEASF. The CDR3 DNA reads TGCGCCAGCAGCCAAGATCCAGGGGCCGCGAACACTGAAGCTTCCTTT.

The V gene is TRBV11-3, the J gene TRBJ1-2, with 7 bases identical to TRBD1. Per germline, CDR1 SGHNT and CDR2 YENEEA. The V segment lost 6 bases and the J segment 8 bases; nucleotides outside the gene matches: 15. This CDR3 comprises 15 residues. CDR3 bases: TGTGCCAGCAGTCTCAAGCTTAGACAGGGTAGCGGCTACACCTTC. Translated: CASSLKLRQGSGYTF. Full variable domain (remainder filled in from reference TRBV11-3 and TRBJ1-2): EAGVVQSPRYKIIEKKQPVAFWCNPISGHNTLYWYLQNLGQGPELLIRYENEEAVDDSQLPKDRFSAERLKGVDSTLKIQPAELGDSAVYLCASSLKLRQGSGYTFGSGTRLTVV.